The 28 T cell receptor beta chains in this list originate from one sample, sequenced in a study of type 1 regulatory T cells. No antigens are known for them. TCRdb re-called the reads with MiXCR, one entry per CDR3 protein. The sample lists approximately 14,000 distinct CDR3 sequences, roughly 13% seen once, with 15% in the top ten. Sequenced: cultured T cells, either the whole culture or a sorted T cell fraction (not recorded which). These receptors came from a human donor in good health.

The rearrangement joins TRBV5-1 to TRBJ2-1; a possible D gene is TRBD2 (5 bases). The CDR3 length is 13 residues. V lost 3 bases and J lost 9, with 13 bases in between. The germline V gene has CDR1 SGHRS and CDR2 YFSETQ. The CDR3 nucleotides read TGCGCCAGCAGCTCGGGGATTTCCTCTGAGCAGTTCTTC. It yields the protein CASSSGISSEQFF. The full variable domain, completed using reference TRBV5-1 and TRBJ2-1, is KAGVTQTPRYLIKTRGQQVTLSCSPISGHRSVSWYQQTPGQGLQFLFEYFSETQRNKGNFPGRFSGRQFSNSRSEMNVSTLELGDSALYLCASSSGISSEQFFGPGTRLTVL.

This clonotype was detected ten times or more. This rearrangement joins TRBV5-1 to TRBJ2-5, with a weak D call TRBD2 (6 bases). The CDR3 loop spans 13 amino acids. With 4 bases removed from V and 2 bases from J, the gap between germline ends came to 9 bases. The germline V gene encodes CDR1 SGHRS and CDR2 YFSETQ. The DNA for the CDR3 is TGCGCCAGCAGCCCGGAGGGACAAGAGACCCAGTACTTC. Translated, it gives CASSPEGQETQYF.

This clonotype showed up just a few times. The chain carries TRBV12-3 or TRBV12-4 and TRBJ1-1; unclear D gene. The CDR3 spans 14 residues. V lost 4 bases and J lost 1, with 10 bases in between. The CDR3 coding sequence is TGTGCCAGCAGTTGGGGTCGAACGAACACTGAAGCTTTCTTT. Encoded protein: CASSWGRTNTEAFF.

This clonotype came up a few times. The CDR3 region is CSVEDERDGYSNQPQHF. The CDR3 bases are TGCAGCGTTGAAGATGAACGGGACGGTTATAGCAATCAGCCCCAGCATTTT. The chain combines TRBV29-1 with TRBJ1-5, with D perhaps TRBD1 (5 bases). This CDR3 has 17 residues. V lost 0 bases, J lost 0 bases, and 15 bases lay in between. Germline V gene lookup returns CDR1 SQVTM and CDR2 ANQGSEA. The entire variable domain, with the rest obtained from reference TRBV29-1 and TRBJ1-5, is as follows: SAVISQKPSRDICQRGTSLTIQCQVDSQVTMMFWYRQQPGQSLTLIATANQGSEATYESGFVIDKFPISRPNLTFSTLTVSNMSPEDSSIYLCSVEDERDGYSNQPQHFGDGTRLSIL.

The rearrangement uses TRBV30 and TRBJ1-5, with D unclear. The V gene's germline CDR1 is GTSNPN and CDR2 SVGIG (reference sequence). CDR3 length: 13 residues. V lost 2 bases and J 1 base, leaving 6 bases between the germline ends. In DNA, the CDR3 is TGTGCCTGGAGTAGTGACAGCAATCAGCCCCAGCATTTT. The encoded protein is CAWSSDSNQPQHF. Full variable domain (missing parts from reference TRBV30 and TRBJ1-5): SQTIHQWPATLVQPVGSPLSLECTVEGTSNPNLYWYRQAAGRGLQLLFYSVGIGQISSEVPQNLSASRPQDRQFILSSKKLLLSDSGFYLCAWSSDSNQPQHFGDGTRLSIL.

Here the CDR3 DNA reads TGCCAGACTACCGTCGAGCGGGGTCTAAATGAGCAGTTCTTC. It translates to CQTTVERGLNEQFF. V usage is TRBV29-1 and J usage is TRBJ2-1; 7 bases align to TRBD2. The germline gives CDR1 SQVTM, CDR2 ANQGSEA. This CDR3 spans 14 amino acids.

This clonotype was found many times. The rearrangement uses TRBV29-1 and TRBJ2-7; 10 bases align to TRBD1. In germline, CDR1 is SQVTM, CDR2 ANQGSEA. The junction had 9 bases not matched to a gene; V was cut back by 6 bases and J by 7 bases. The CDR3 extends over 13 amino acids. CDR3 sequence: CSVHPGQGREQYF. The CDR3 nucleotides are TGCAGCGTGCACCCGGGACAGGGGAGAGAGCAGTACTTC.

The chain has TRBV29-1 and TRBJ1-1; TRBD1 might be the D (6 bases). V was clipped by 6 bases and J by 0 bases, with 20 bases between them. The CDR3 sequence is 16 residues long. Germline V CDR1 and CDR2: SQVTM, ANQGSEA. The CDR3 spells CSVAVRGMGMNTEAFF. CDR3 coding DNA: TGCAGCGTAGCCGTCAGGGGAATGGGGATGAACACTGAAGCTTTCTTT.

This clonotype was picked up a small number of times. The chain recombines TRBV20-1 with TRBJ2-1; tentative D call: TRBD1 (5 bases). The CDR3 sequence is 11 residues long. The germline V gene encodes CDR1 DFQATT and CDR2 SNEGSKA (reference sequence). Trimming left V 5 bases short and J 6 bases short, with 8 bases between. The CDR3 loop is CSAGAINEQFF. In DNA, the CDR3 is TGCAGTGCTGGGGCCATCAATGAGCAGTTCTTC.

There are a few counts of this clonotype. The chain is built from TRBV20-1 and TRBJ2-5; D is perhaps TRBD2 (5 bases). V gave up 3 bases and J gave up 4 bases, with 9 bases separating them. This CDR3 comprises 12 residues. CDR1 is DFQATT and CDR2 is SNEGSKA in the germline V gene (reference sequence). DNA for the CDR3: TGCAGTGCTAGGCGGGCCCCAGAGACCCAGTACTTC. This sequence encodes CSARRAPETQYF.

This clonotype came up many times. J is TRBJ1-5 and V is TRBV18; D is perhaps TRBD1 (6 bases). The V end lost 6 bases, the J end lost 2 bases, and 14 bases lay between the germline ends. The germline gives CDR1 KGHSH, CDR2 LQKENI. The CDR3 loop spans 15 amino acids. The CDR3 DNA reads TGTGCCAGCTCTCCAACCGGGGGCGGCAATCAGCCCCAGCATTTT. It is translated as CASSPTGGGNQPQHF.

Concerning this clonotype: With a much larger clone just one base away, this may be a read error. V usage is TRBV24-1 and J usage is TRBJ2-1; D remains ambiguous. Trimming pared 9 bases from V and 13 bases from J, leaving 21 bases between. CDR1 and CDR2 from the germline V gene are KGHDR and SFDVKD. This CDR3 has 13 amino acids. The CDR3 sequence: CATGRAAKNIQFF. The CDR3 DNA follows: TGTGCCACCGGAAGGGCCGCCAAAAACATTCAGTTCTTC.

This clonotype has just a few counts. The chain carries TRBV7-2 and TRBJ1-5, with D hard to call. The CDR3 extends over 14 amino acids. Looked up from germline, CDR1 is SGHTA and CDR2 is FQGNSA. Trimming left V 5 bases short and J 9 bases short, with 17 bases between. The CDR3 DNA follows: TGTGCCAGCAGCCAAGGAACGGGGTTAAGGCCCCAGCATTTT. Translating gives CASSQGTGLRPQHF.

This sequence joins TRBV5-4 and TRBJ2-5; 13 nucleotides agree with TRBD2. Germline V lookup: CDR1 SGHNT, CDR2 YYREEE (reference sequence). V trimming: 6 bases; J trimming: 6 bases; junction bases outside the gene matches: 8. CDR3 length: 15 amino acids. The CDR3 DNA is TGTGCCAGCAACTCCGGGACTAGCGGGATGAAGACCCAGTACTTC. Protein product: CASNSGTSGMKTQYF.

This clonotype has a handful of counts. The rearrangement links TRBV20-1 to TRBJ1-5, with D unresolved. CDR1 DFQATT and CDR2 SNEGSKA come from the germline V gene (reference sequence). The ends were cut back, 3 bases at V and 1 base at J, with 10 bases in the middle. The CDR3 is 14 amino acids. The CDR3 here is CSARGGTSNQPQHF. The CDR3 DNA reads TGCAGTGCTAGGGGCGGAACGAGCAATCAGCCCCAGCATTTT.

The chain combines TRBV5-6 with TRBJ1-2; D is unresolved. The germline V gene has CDR1 SGHDT and CDR2 YYEEEE. V was trimmed by 4 bases and J by 11 bases, leaving 12 bases between them. This CDR3 spans 11 amino acids. The CDR3 region is CASSTVGVYTF. In DNA form, the CDR3 reads TGTGCCAGCAGCACCGTCGGGGTTTACACCTTC. The variable domain in full, with the rest retrieved from reference TRBV5-6 and TRBJ1-2, is DAGVTQSPTHLIKTRGQQVTLRCSPKSGHDTVSWYQQALGQGPQFIFQYYEEEERQRGNFPDRFSGHQFPNYSSELNVNALLLGDSALYLCASSTVGVYTFGSGTRLTVV.

Many counts were recorded for this clonotype. The rearrangement links TRBV12-3 or TRBV12-4 to TRBJ2-3; 8 bases line up with TRBD2. The CDR3 loop spans 15 amino acids. V gave up 5 bases and J gave up 3 bases; unmatched junction bases: 7. The CDR3 region has the DNA TGTGCCAGCAGTCTGGGGGGCGGGAGGACAGATACGCAGTATTTT. Its protein product is CASSLGGGRTDTQYF.

The chain employs TRBV7-8 and TRBJ1-3, with D possibly matching TRBD1 (5 bases). The germline gives CDR1 SGHVS, CDR2 FQNEAQ. The CDR3 is 14 residues long. V lost 3 bases to trimming and J lost 2 bases, with 8 bases between them. This chain's CDR3 is CASSFLRAGNTIYF. The CDR3 DNA follows: TGTGCCAGCAGCTTTCTCAGGGCTGGAAACACCATATATTTT.

This sequence joins TRBV15 and TRBJ2-1; 11 bases align to TRBD2. This CDR3 spans 17 amino acids. Trimming at V came to 2 bases and at J to 4 bases, leaving 7 bases not matched to a gene. Germline loops: CDR1 LNHNV, CDR2 YYDKDF (reference sequence). CDR3 DNA: TGTGCCACCAGCAGACCAAAGGGACTAGCGGTGTACAATGAGCAGTTCTTC. It is translated as CATSRPKGLAVYNEQFF.

Note on this clonotype: A single base separates this from a much larger clone, so it may be a read error. The chain carries TRBV5-1 and TRBJ2-3; D call uncertain. Germline V gene lookup returns CDR1 SGHRS and CDR2 YFSETQ. This CDR3 region has 13 residues. Trimming pared 3 bases from V and 2 bases from J, leaving 7 bases between. CDR3: CASSSSNTDTQYF. CDR3 DNA sequence: TGCGCCAGCAGCTCGTCCAACACAGATACGCAGTATTTT.

The sample holds many counts of this clonotype. V gene TRBV27 combines with J gene TRBJ1-5; unclear D gene. Trimming cost V 2 bases and J 0 bases, with 8 bases left between them. Germline-derived CDR1 and CDR2 are MNHEY and SMNVEV (reference sequence). The CDR3 sequence is 15 residues long. Written as DNA, the CDR3 is TGTGCCAGCAGTTTAGAGGGATTTAGCAATCAGCCCCAGCATTTT. Translating it yields CASSLEGFSNQPQHF.

This clonotype was seen ten or more times. The rearrangement uses TRBV20-1 and TRBJ1-1, with a weak D call TRBD1 (5 bases). Per the germline V gene, CDR1 is DFQATT and CDR2 is SNEGSKA (reference sequence). V lost 2 bases and J 3 bases, leaving 13 bases between the germline ends. The CDR3 consists of 14 residues. The CDR3 coding sequence is TGCAGTGCTAGATTCGCAGGGAGTTACACTGAAGCTTTCTTT. Translating gives CSARFAGSYTEAFF.

This clonotype was counted a few times. This sequence joins TRBV5-4 and TRBJ1-6; D is unresolved. This CDR3 comprises 15 residues. The V gene lost 4 bases and the J gene lost 0 bases, with 8 bases spanning the gap. CDR1 is SGHNT, CDR2 YYREEE, per germline (reference sequence). CDR3 loop: CASSASGSYNSPLHF. The DNA for the CDR3 is TGTGCCAGCAGCGCCTCTGGCTCCTATAATTCACCCCTCCACTTT.

By its share, this clonotype is medium-sized. The junction and the germline gene differ at one end; a read error may be behind it. The chain joins TRBV12-3 or TRBV12-4 to TRBJ2-1; a weak D match, TRBD2 (6 bases). The CDR3 spans 14 residues. In DNA, the CDR3 is TGTGCCAGCAGTCCCCGGGACTCAGCTCCTGAGGAGTTCTTC. Protein: CASSPRDSAPEEFF.

This clonotype was counted ten times or more. The chain carries TRBV30 and TRBJ1-1, with a possible D match to TRBD1 (6 bases). CDR1 and CDR2 (germline): GTSNPN, SVGIG (reference sequence). V lost 3 bases and J 5 bases, leaving 13 bases between the germline ends. The CDR3 loop spans 13 amino acids. The CDR3 sequence is CAWSPQTGTEAFF. The CDR3 nucleotides read TGTGCCTGGAGCCCTCAAACAGGGACTGAAGCTTTCTTT.

The sample holds many counts of this clonotype. Compared with germline, one end of the junction differs, possibly owing to a read error. The V gene is TRBV7-7, the J gene TRBJ2-2; weak D call: TRBD1 (6 bases). The CDR3 runs 16 residues. In germline, CDR1 is SSHAT, CDR2 FNYEAQ (reference sequence). The CDR3 nucleotides read TGTGCTAGCAGTCAGAACCCGGGATCAGGGGCCGGGGAGCTGTTTTTT. As protein: CASSQNPGSGAGELFF.

This clonotype was recorded at least ten times. The rearrangement links TRBV30 to TRBJ2-7; D is undetermined. Germline values: CDR1 GTSNPN, CDR2 SVGIG (reference sequence). Trimming left V 0 bases short and J 3 bases short, with 6 bases between. CDR3 length equals 12 residues. CDR3 nucleotides: TGTGCCTGGAGTGTAAGTCGCTACGAGCAGTACTTC. Translating it yields CAWSVSRYEQYF. Full variable domain (outside the CDR3, taken from reference TRBV30 and TRBJ2-7): SQTIHQWPATLVQPVGSPLSLECTVEGTSNPNLYWYRQAAGRGLQLLFYSVGIGQISSEVPQNLSASRPQDRQFILSSKKLLLSDSGFYLCAWSVSRYEQYFGPGTRLTVT.

The rearrangement joins TRBV19 to TRBJ1-6; unclear D gene. V was pared by 6 bases and J by 2 bases, with 5 bases between. This CDR3 region has 13 residues. Germline CDR1 is LNHDA and CDR2 is SQIVND (reference sequence). CDR3 bases: TGTGCCAGTAGGAATGCCTATAATTCACCCCTCCACTTT. This translates into CASRNAYNSPLHF.